This passage covers 14 T cell receptor beta chains from one sample sequenced in a study of T cell changes during pregnancy in multiple sclerosis. Clones were sequenced by immunoSEQ multiplex PCR, and TCRdb holds only the in-frame ones, with some missing. The table includes around 75,000 clones, roughly nine tenths detected once. Material: CD4+ T cells from peripheral blood mononuclear cells, obtained in the third trimester of pregnancy. All receptors come from a female donor in good health, enrolled as a control in a pregnancy study.

The chain combines TRBV7-2 with TRBJ2-5; TRBD2 matches at 14 bases. The CDR3 is 18 amino acids. The germline V gene has CDR1 SGHTA and CDR2 FQGNSA. The J segment lost 4 bases and the V segment lost 5 bases, leaving 12 bases of the junction unmatched. In nucleotides, the CDR3 is TGTGCCAGCAGCCCTGGGACTAGCGGGGGTTACCGGAGAGAGACCCAGTACTTC. This sequence encodes CASSPGTSGGYRRETQYF. Together with reference TRBV7-2 and TRBJ2-5, the CDR3 gives the full variable domain: GAGVSQSPSNKVTEKGKDVELRCDPISGHTALYWYRQSLGQGLEFLIYFQGNSAPDKSGLPSDRFSAERTGGSVSTLTIQRTQQEDSAVYLCASSPGTSGGYRRETQYFGPGTRLLVL.

The chain has TRBV18 and TRBJ1-6, with TRBD1 identical over 10 bases. CDR1 and CDR2 (germline): KGHSH, LQKENI. The CDR3 has 15 amino acids. After removal of 3 bases from V and 6 bases from J, the junction contained 2 bases not matched to a gene. The CDR3 DNA is TGTGCCAGCTCACCGGACAGGGGGAGTAATTCACCCCTCCACTTT. Translated, it gives CASSPDRGSNSPLHF. Combining the CDR3 with reference TRBV18 and TRBJ1-6 gives the whole variable domain NAGVMQNPRHLVRRRGQEARLRCSPMKGHSHVYWYRQLPEEGLKFMVYLQKENIIDESGMPKERFSAEFPKEGPSILRIQQVVRGDSAAYFCASSPDRGSNSPLHFGNGTRLTVT.

The CDR3 DNA sequence: TGTGCCAGCAGCCCCGCCTCCAGCTATGGCTACACCTTC. It is translated as CASSPASSYGYTF. The chain joins TRBV7-6 to TRBJ1-2; unclear D gene. Trimming cost V 5 bases and J 4 bases, with 11 bases left between them. Germline-derived CDR1 and CDR2 are SGHVS and FNYEAQ. The CDR3 consists of 13 residues. The full variable domain, completed using reference TRBV7-6 and TRBJ1-2, is GAGVSQSPRYKVTKRGQDVALRCDPISGHVSLYWYRQALGQGPEFLTYFNYEAQQDKSGLPNDRFSAERPEGSISTLTIQRTEQRDSAMYRCASSPASSYGYTFGSGTRLTVV.

V gene TRBV11-3 combines with J gene TRBJ2-7; D not resolved. This CDR3 has 13 amino acids. Per germline, CDR1 SGHNT and CDR2 YENEEA. Trimming took 1 base from V and 1 from J, leaving 5 bases between them. CDR3 region: CASSLAQSYEQYF. For the CDR3, the DNA is TGTGCCAGCAGCTTAGCACAGTCCTACGAGCAGTACTTC.

The chain carries TRBV5-6 and TRBJ2-1; TRBD2 matches at 12 bases. Germline lookup yields CDR1 SGHDT and CDR2 YYEEEE. The V gene end was trimmed by 5 bases and the J gene end by 11 bases; junction bases not matched to a gene: 8. The CDR3 spans 14 residues. In nucleotides, the CDR3 is TGTGCCAGCAGACTATGGACTAGCGGGGACAAGCAGTTCTTC. It encodes CASRLWTSGDKQFF. Full variable domain (outside the CDR3, taken from reference TRBV5-6 and TRBJ2-1): DAGVTQSPTHLIKTRGQQVTLRCSPKSGHDTVSWYQQALGQGPQFIFQYYEEEERQRGNFPDRFSGHQFPNYSSELNVNALLLGDSALYLCASRLWTSGDKQFFGPGTRLTVL.

The CDR3 region has the DNA TGCGCCAGCAGCCAGAAGGCGGCCGGGAATTCACCCCTCCACTTT. Its protein is CASSQKAAGNSPLHF. The rearrangement links TRBV4-3 to TRBJ1-6; no clear D gene. Germline lookup yields CDR1 LGHNA and CDR2 YSLEER. The CDR3 runs to 15 residues. Trimming removed 3 bases at V and 7 bases at J, with 13 bases between.

The chain uses TRBV19 and TRBJ1-1, with D possibly TRBD1 on 5 matching bases. Trimming pared 7 bases from V and 0 bases from J, leaving 18 bases between. The CDR3 is 16 amino acids. Looked up from germline, CDR1 is LNHDA and CDR2 is SQIVND (reference sequence). The CDR3 DNA reads TGTGCCAGTACCTCCTTAGGGTCAGGGCTGAACACTGAAGCTTTCTTT. Protein product: CASTSLGSGLNTEAFF.

The chain couples TRBV30 to TRBJ1-5, with D possibly TRBD1 on 6 matching bases. The CDR3 is made up of 13 amino acids. The V end was cut by 3 bases, the J end by 6 bases, with 12 bases between. Germline lookup yields CDR1 GTSNPN and CDR2 SVGIG (reference sequence). Here the CDR3 reads CAWRLRGTQPQHF. The CDR3 nucleotides are TGTGCCTGGAGGTTAAGGGGGACTCAGCCCCAGCATTTT.

The J gene is TRBJ1-5, the V gene TRBV19; D is unresolved. The V end lost 6 bases, the J end lost 3 bases, and 9 bases lay between the germline ends. The CDR3 has 13 residues. CDR1 LNHDA and CDR2 SQIVND come from the germline V gene (reference sequence). CDR3: CASSYTDNQPQHF. CDR3 sequence (DNA): TGTGCCAGTAGCTATACAGACAATCAGCCCCAGCATTTT.

The rearrangement uses TRBV30 and TRBJ2-1; the D gene is possibly TRBD2 (6 bases). The CDR3 runs to 15 residues. Trimming removed 3 bases from V and 7 bases from J, with 19 bases in between. Germline assignment: CDR1 GTSNPN and CDR2 SVGIG (reference sequence). The CDR3: CAWSPFSGPGNEQFF. For the CDR3, the DNA is TGTGCCTGGAGCCCCTTTAGCGGCCCGGGGAATGAGCAGTTCTTC.

CDR3: CAWSYNRGLGAFF. In DNA form, the CDR3 reads TGTGCCTGGAGTTATAACAGGGGCCTGGGGGCTTTCTTT. This sequence joins TRBV30 and TRBJ1-1; TRBD1 agrees at 7 bases. J was trimmed by 11 bases and V by 2 bases; bases with no gene match: 11. The CDR3 length is 13 residues. CDR1 and CDR2 (germline): GTSNPN, SVGIG (reference sequence). The full variable domain, rest sourced from reference TRBV30 and TRBJ1-1, is SQTIHQWPATLVQPVGSPLSLECTVEGTSNPNLYWYRQAAGRGLQLLFYSVGIGQISSEVPQNLSASRPQDRQFILSSKKLLLSDSGFYLCAWSYNRGLGAFFGQGTRLTVV.

The chain carries TRBV30 and TRBJ1-2; TRBD1 matches 10 bases. The CDR3 contains 13 residues. V was pared by 3 bases and J by 6 bases, with 4 bases of the junction left unmatched. Germline V lookup: CDR1 GTSNPN, CDR2 SVGIG (reference sequence). The chain's CDR3 is CAWRTGGEDGYTF. Written as DNA, the CDR3 is TGTGCCTGGAGGACAGGGGGCGAGGATGGCTACACCTTC.

V usage is TRBV29-1 and J usage is TRBJ2-5, with D possibly matching TRBD1 (5 bases). In germline, CDR1 is SQVTM, CDR2 ANQGSEA. V gave up 2 bases and J gave up 4 bases, with 14 bases separating them. The CDR3 loop spans 14 amino acids. In DNA form, the CDR3 reads TGCAGCGTTGAAAGGGGTGGGGCAGTAGAGACCCAGTACTTC. It yields the protein CSVERGGAVETQYF.

V gene TRBV27 combines with J gene TRBJ1-6; the D gene is possibly TRBD1 (5 bases). Germline CDR1 is MNHEY and CDR2 is SMNVEV (reference sequence). The V end was cut by 1 base, the J end by 7 bases, with 14 bases between. This CDR3 contains 16 residues. CDR3 residues: CASSLFAVPGNSPLHF. The CDR3 coding sequence is TGTGCCAGCAGTTTATTTGCAGTGCCAGGGAATTCACCCCTCCACTTT.